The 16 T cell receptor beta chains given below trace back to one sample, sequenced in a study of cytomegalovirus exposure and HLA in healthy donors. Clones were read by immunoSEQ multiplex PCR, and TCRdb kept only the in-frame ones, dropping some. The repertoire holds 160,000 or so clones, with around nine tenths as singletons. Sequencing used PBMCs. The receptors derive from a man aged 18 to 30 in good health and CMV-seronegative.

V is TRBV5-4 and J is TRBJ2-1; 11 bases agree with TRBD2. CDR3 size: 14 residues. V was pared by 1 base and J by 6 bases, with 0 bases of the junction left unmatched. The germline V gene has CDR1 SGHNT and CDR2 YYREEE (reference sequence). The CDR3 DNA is TGTGCCAGCAGCTTGACTAGCGGGAGCAATGAGCAGTTCTTC. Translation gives CASSLTSGSNEQFF.

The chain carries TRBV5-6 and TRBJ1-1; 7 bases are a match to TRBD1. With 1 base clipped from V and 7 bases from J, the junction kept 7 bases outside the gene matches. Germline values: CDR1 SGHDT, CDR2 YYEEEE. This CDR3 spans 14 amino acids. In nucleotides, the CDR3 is TGTGCCAGCAGCTTGTCTGGGACAGACTTTGAAGCTTTCTTT. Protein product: CASSLSGTDFEAFF.

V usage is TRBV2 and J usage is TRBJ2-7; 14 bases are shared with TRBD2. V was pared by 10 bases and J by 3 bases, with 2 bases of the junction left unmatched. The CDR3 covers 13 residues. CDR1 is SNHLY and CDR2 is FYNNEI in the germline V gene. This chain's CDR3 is CATGTSGSYEQYF. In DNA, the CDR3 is TGTGCCACCGGGACTAGCGGGAGCTACGAGCAGTACTTC.

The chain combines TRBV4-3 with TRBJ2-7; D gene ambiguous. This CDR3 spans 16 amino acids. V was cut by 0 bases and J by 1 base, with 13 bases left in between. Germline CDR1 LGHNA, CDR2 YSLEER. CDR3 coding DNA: TGCGCCAGCAGCCAAGATTTTCAGATTAATTCCTACGAGCAGTACTTC. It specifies CASSQDFQINSYEQYF.

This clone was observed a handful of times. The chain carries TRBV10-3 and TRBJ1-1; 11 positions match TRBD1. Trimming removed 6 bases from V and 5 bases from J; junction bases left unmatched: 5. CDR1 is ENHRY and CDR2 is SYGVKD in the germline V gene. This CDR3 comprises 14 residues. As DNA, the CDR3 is TGTGCCATCAGCGGACAGGGGGCGCGAACTGAAGCTTTCTTT. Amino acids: CAISGQGARTEAFF.

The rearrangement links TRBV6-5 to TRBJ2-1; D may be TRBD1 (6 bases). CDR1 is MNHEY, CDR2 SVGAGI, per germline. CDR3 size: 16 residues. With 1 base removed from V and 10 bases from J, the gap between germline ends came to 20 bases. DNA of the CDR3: TGTGCCAGCAGTTACTTTGGGGGCCCCCTGATGGAGGAGCAGTTCTTC. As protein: CASSYFGGPLMEEQFF.

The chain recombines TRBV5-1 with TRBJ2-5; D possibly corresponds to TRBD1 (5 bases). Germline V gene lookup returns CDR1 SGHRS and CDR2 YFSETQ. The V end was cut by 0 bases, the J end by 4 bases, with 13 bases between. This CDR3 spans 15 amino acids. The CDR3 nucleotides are TGCGCCAGCAGCTTGGTCGGCAGGGTCGGAGAGACCCAGTACTTC. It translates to CASSLVGRVGETQYF. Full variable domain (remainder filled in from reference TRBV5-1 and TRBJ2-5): KAGVTQTPRYLIKTRGQQVTLSCSPISGHRSVSWYQQTPGQGLQFLFEYFSETQRNKGNFPGRFSGRQFSNSRSEMNVSTLELGDSALYLCASSLVGRVGETQYFGPGTRLLVL.

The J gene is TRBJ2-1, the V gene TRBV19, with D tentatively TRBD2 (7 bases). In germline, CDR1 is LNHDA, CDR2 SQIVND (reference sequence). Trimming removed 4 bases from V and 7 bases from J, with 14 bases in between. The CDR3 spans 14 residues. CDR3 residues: CASSSGGFVNEQFF. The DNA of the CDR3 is TGTGCCAGTAGTAGCGGGGGCTTTGTGAATGAGCAGTTCTTC.

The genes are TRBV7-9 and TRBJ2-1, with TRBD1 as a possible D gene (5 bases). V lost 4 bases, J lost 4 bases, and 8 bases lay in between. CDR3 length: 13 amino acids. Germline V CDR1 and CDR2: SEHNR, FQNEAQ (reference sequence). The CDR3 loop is CASSSDSYNEQFF. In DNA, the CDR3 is TGTGCCAGCAGCTCTGACAGTTACAATGAGCAGTTCTTC.

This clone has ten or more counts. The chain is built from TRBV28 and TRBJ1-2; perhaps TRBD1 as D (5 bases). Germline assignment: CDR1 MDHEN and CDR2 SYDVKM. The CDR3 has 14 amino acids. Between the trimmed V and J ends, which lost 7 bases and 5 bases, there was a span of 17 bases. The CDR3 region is CASTPQGAGYGYTF. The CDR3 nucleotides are TGTGCCAGCACCCCCCAAGGGGCGGGGTATGGCTACACCTTC.

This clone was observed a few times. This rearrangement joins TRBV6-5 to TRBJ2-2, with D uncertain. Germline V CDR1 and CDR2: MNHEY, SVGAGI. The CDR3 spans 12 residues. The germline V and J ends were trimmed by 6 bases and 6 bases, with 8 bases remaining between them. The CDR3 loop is CASSYSPGELFF. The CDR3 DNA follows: TGTGCCAGCAGCTATAGTCCCGGGGAGCTGTTTTTT.

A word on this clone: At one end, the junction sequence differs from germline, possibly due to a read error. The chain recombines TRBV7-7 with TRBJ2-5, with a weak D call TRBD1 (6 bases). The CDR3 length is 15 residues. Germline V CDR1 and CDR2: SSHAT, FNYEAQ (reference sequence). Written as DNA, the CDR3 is TGTGCTAGCACCCTCGACGCAACAGGGACGCAGACCCAGTACTTC. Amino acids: CASTLDATGTQTQYF.

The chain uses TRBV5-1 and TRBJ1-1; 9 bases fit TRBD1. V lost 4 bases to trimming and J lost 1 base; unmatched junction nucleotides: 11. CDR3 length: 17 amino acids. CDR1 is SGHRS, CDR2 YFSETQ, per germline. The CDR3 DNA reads TGCGCCAGCAGCCTATACTCCAAACAGGGGGCGAACACTGAAGCTTTCTTT. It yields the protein CASSLYSKQGANTEAFF.

The DNA of the CDR3 is TGCGCCAGCAGCCAAGTCGGAGGGGAAGGTCAGCCCCAGCATTTT. Encoded protein: CASSQVGGEGQPQHF. The rearrangement links TRBV4-1 to TRBJ1-5, with a tentative D call TRBD1 (5 bases). The CDR3 has 15 residues. In germline, CDR1 is MGHRA, CDR2 YSYEKL. V lost 1 base to trimming and J lost 6 bases, with 13 bases between them.

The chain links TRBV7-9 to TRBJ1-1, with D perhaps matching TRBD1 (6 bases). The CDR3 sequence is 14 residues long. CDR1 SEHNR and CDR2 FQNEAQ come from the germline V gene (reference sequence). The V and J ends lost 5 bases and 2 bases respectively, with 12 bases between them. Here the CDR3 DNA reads TGTGCCAGCAGCGGGGAACAGGGAAACACTGAAGCTTTCTTT. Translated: CASSGEQGNTEAFF.

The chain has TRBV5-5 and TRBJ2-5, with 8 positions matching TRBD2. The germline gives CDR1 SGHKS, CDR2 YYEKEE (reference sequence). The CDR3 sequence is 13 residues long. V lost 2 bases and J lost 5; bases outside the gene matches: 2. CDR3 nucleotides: TGTGCCAGCAGCTTTCGCGGGGGGGAGACCCAGTACTTC. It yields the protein CASSFRGGETQYF.